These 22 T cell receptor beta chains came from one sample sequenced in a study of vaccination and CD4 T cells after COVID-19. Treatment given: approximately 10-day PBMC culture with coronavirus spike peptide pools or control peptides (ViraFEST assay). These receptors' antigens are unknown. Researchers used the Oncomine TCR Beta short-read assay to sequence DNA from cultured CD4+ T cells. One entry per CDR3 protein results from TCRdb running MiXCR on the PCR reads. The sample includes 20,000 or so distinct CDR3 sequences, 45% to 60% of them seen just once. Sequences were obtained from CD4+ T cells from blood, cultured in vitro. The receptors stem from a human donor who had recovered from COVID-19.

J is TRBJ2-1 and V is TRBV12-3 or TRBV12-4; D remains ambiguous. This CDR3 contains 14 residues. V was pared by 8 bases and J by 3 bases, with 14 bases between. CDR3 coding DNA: TGTGCCAGCCTAATGGGGTTACACTACAATGAGCAGTTCTTC. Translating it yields CASLMGLHYNEQFF.

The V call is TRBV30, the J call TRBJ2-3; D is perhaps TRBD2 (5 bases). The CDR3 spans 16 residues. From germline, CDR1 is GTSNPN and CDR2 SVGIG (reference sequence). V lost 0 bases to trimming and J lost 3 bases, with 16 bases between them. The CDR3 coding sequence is TGTGCCTGGAGTGTGTTAGGGATGAGGGTGACAGATACGCAGTATTTT. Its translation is CAWSVLGMRVTDTQYF. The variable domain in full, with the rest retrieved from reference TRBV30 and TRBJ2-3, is SQTIHQWPATLVQPVGSPLSLECTVEGTSNPNLYWYRQAAGRGLQLLFYSVGIGQISSEVPQNLSASRPQDRQFILSSKKLLLSDSGFYLCAWSVLGMRVTDTQYFGPGTRLTVL.

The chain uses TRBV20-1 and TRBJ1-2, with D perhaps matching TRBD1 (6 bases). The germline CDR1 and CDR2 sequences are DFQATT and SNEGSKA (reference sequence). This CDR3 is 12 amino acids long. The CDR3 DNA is TGCGGCCGAGGGGGAGGCACGGATGGCTACACCTTC. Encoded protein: CGRGGGTDGYTF.

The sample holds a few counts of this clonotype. This CDR3 is CASILQGNTEAFF. In DNA form, the CDR3 reads TGTGCCAGCATCTTACAGGGTAACACTGAAGCTTTCTTT. The chain carries TRBV6-2 or TRBV6-3 and TRBJ1-1, with a weak D call TRBD1 (6 bases). V was cut by 7 bases and J by 2 bases, with 11 bases left in between. CDR1 and CDR2 (germline): MNHEY, SVGEGT. The CDR3 is 13 residues long.

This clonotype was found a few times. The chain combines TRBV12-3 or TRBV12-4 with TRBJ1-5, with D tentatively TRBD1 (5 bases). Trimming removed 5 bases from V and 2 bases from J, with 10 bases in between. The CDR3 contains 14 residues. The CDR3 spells CASSRDGGNQPQHF. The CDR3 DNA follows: TGTGCCAGCAGTAGGGACGGTGGCAATCAGCCCCAGCATTTT.

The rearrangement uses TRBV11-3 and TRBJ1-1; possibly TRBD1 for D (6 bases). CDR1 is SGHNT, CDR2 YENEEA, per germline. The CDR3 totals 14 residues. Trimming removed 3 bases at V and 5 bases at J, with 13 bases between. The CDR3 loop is CASSFAGVSTEAFF. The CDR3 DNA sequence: TGTGCCAGCAGCTTCGCAGGGGTGTCTACTGAAGCTTTCTTT. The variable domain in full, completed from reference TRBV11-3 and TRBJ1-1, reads EAGVVQSPRYKIIEKKQPVAFWCNPISGHNTLYWYLQNLGQGPELLIRYENEEAVDDSQLPKDRFSAERLKGVDSTLKIQPAELGDSAVYLCASSFAGVSTEAFFGQGTRLTVV.

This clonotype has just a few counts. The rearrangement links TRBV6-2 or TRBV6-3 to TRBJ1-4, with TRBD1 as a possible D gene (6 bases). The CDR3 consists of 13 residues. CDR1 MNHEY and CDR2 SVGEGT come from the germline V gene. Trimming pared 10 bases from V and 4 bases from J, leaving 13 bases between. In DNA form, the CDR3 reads TGTGCCACCCAGGGGATGGGTAATGAAAAACTGTTTTTT. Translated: CATQGMGNEKLFF.

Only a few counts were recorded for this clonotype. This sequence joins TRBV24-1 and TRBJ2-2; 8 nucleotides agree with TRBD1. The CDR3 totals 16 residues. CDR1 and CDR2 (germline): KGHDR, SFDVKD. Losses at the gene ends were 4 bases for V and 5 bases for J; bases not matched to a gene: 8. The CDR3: CATSDSGGQWTGELFF. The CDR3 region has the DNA TGTGCCACCAGTGACTCAGGGGGCCAGTGGACCGGGGAGCTGTTTTTT.

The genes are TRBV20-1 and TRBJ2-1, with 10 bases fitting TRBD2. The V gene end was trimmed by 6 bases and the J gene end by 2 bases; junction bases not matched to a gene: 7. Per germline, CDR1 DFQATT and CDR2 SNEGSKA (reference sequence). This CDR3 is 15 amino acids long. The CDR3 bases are TGCAGTGCGCGACCACTAGCGGGAACCTACAATGAGCAGTTCTTC. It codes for CSARPLAGTYNEQFF.

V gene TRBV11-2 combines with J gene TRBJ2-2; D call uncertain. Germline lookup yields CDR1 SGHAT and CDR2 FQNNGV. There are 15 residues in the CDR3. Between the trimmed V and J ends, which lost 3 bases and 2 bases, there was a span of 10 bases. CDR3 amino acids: CASSFGPRNTGELFF. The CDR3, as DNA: TGTGCCAGCAGCTTCGGTCCTAGAAACACCGGGGAGCTGTTTTTT.

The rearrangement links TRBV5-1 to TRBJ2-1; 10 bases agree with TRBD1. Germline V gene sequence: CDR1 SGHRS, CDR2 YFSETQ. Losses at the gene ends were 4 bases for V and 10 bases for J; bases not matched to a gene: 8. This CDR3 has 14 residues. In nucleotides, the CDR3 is TGCGCCAGCAGCCTCGGACAGGGGGTTCGAGAGCAGTTCTTC. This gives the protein CASSLGQGVREQFF.

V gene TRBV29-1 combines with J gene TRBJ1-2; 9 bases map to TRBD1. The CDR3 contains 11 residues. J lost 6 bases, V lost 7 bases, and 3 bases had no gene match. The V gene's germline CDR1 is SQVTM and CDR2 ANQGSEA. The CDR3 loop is CSGTGGDGYTF. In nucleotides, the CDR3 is TGCAGCGGTACAGGGGGCGATGGCTACACCTTC. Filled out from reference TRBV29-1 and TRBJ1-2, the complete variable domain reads SAVISQKPSRDICQRGTSLTIQCQVDSQVTMMFWYRQQPGQSLTLIATANQGSEATYESGFVIDKFPISRPNLTFSTLTVSNMSPEDSSIYLCSGTGGDGYTFGSGTRLTVV.

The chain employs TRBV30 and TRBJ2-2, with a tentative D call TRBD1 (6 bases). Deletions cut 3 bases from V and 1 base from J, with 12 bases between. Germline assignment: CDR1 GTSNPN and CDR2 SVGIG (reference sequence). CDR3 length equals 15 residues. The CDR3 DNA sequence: TGTGCCTGGAGGTACTGGACAGAGAACACCGGGGAGCTGTTTTTT. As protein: CAWRYWTENTGELFF.

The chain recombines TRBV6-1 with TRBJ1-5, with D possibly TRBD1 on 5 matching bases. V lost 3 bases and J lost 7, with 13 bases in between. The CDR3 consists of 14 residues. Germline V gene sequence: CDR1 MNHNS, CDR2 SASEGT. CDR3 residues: CASSDRDQQQPQHF. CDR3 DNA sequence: TGTGCCAGCAGTGACAGGGATCAACAACAGCCCCAGCATTTT.

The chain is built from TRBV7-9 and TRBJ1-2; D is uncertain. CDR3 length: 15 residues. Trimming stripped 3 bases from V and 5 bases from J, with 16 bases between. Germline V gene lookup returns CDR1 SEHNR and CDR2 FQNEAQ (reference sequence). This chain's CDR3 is CASSFFVEGRYGYTF. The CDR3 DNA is TGTGCCAGCAGCTTCTTCGTCGAAGGGCGGTATGGCTACACCTTC.

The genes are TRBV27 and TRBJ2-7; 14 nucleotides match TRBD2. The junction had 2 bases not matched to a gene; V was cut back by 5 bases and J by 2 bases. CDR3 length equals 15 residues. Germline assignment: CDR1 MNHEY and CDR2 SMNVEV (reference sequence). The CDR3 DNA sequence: TGTGCCAGCAGTGGACTAGCGGGAGGTACCTACGAGCAGTACTTC. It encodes CASSGLAGGTYEQYF.

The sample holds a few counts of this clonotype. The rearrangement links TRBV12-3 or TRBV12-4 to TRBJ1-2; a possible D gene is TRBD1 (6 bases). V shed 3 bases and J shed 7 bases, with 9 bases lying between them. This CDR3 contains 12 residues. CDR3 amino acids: CASSFSDSGYTF. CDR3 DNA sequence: TGTGCCAGCAGTTTTTCGGACAGTGGCTACACCTTC.

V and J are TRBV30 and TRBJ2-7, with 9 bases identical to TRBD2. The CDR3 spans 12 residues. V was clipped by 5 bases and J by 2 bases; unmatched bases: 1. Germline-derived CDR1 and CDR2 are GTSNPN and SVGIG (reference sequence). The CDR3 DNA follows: TGTGCCTGGTCTAGCGGGGCCTACGAGCAGTACTTC. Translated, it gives CAWSSGAYEQYF.

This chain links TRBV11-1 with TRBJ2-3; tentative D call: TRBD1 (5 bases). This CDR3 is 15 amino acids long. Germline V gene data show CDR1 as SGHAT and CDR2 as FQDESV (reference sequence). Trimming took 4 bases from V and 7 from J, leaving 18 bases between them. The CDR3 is CASSSANQGRYTQYF. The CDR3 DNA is TGTGCCAGCAGCTCGGCCAACCAGGGTCGGTATACGCAGTATTTT. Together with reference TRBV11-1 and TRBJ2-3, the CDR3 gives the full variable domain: EAEVAQSPRYKITEKSQAVAFWCDPISGHATLYWYRQILGQGPELLVQFQDESVVDDSQLPKDRFSAERLKGVDSTLKIQPAELGDSAMYLCASSSANQGRYTQYFGPGTRLTVL.

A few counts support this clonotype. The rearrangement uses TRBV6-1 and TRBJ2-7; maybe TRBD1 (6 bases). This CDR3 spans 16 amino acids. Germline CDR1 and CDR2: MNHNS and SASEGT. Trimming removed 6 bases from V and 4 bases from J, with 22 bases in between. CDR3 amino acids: CASSTRVDSLGYEQYF. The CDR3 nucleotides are TGTGCCAGCAGCACCCGCGTGGACAGTCTTGGGTACGAGCAGTACTTC.

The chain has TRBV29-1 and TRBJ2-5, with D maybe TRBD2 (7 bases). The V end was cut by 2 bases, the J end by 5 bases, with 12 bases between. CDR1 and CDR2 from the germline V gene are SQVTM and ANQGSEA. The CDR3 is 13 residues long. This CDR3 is CSVERGGGETQYF. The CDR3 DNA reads TGCAGCGTTGAACGGGGAGGGGGGGAGACCCAGTACTTC.

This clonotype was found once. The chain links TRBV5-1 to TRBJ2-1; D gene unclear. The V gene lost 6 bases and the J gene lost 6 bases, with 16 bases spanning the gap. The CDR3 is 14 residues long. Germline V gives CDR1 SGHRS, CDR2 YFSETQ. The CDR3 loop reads CASTSRNRVNEQFF. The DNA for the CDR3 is TGCGCCAGCACCTCGCGAAATAGGGTCAATGAGCAGTTCTTC.